This TCR beta chain was retrieved from a study of T cells after yellow fever vaccination. Findings and limits, study-wide: Across the CD4 and CD8 compartments, a small share of clonotypes was present in both.

A word on this clonotype: Its antigen is unknown.

They built TCR cDNA with 5'RACE template switching, a step that put in a universal primer site and UMIs. TCRdb itself ran the 5' RACE reads through MiXCR, one entry per CDR3 protein. The repertoire includes more than 300,000 distinct CDR3 sequences, 3.5% to 4.5% of them detected once, and around 19% sits in the top ten. Sequenced material: PBMCs, taken 15 days after the yellow fever booster vaccination. This clonotype originated in a man between 18 and 35 years old who received the YFV17D yellow fever vaccine.

CDR3 amino acids: CASSVGVTGVDEQFF. The CDR3 nucleotides read TGCGCCAGCAGCGTAGGGGTTACAGGGGTCGATGAGCAGTTCTTC. V usage is TRBV4-1 and J usage is TRBJ2-1; 7 nucleotides match TRBD1. The CDR3 is made up of 15 amino acids. The trim removed 5 bases at V and 8 bases at J, leaving 12 bases unmatched. The germline V gene has CDR1 MGHRA and CDR2 YSYEKL.